The 17 T cell receptor beta chains listed next were all sequenced from one sample in a study of cytomegalovirus exposure and HLA in healthy donors. The PCR contained 60 Vbeta and 13 Jbeta primers. Libraries were prepared by immunoSEQ multiplex PCR; TCRdb keeps only in-frame clonotypes and omits some of them. This sample has some 240,000 clones; over 90% occur once, and the top ten carry less than 2%. Sequencing was carried out using PBMCs. The source is a girl aged 2-10 years in good health and CMV-seronegative.

The CDR3 region has the DNA TGTGCCAGCAGAACAGGACGCACAGATACGCAGTATTTT. It encodes CASRTGRTDTQYF. The gene calls are TRBV25-1 and TRBJ2-3; a weak D match, TRBD1 (5 bases). Germline V gene data show CDR1 as MGHDK and CDR2 as SYGVNS. V lost 6 bases, J lost 1 base, and 8 bases lay in between. CDR3 size: 13 residues.

The rearrangement links TRBV28 to TRBJ1-4, with D perhaps TRBD1 (6 bases). Trimming pared 5 bases from V and 0 bases from J, leaving 19 bases between. The CDR3 contains 18 residues. From germline, CDR1 is MDHEN and CDR2 SYDVKM. Here the CDR3 DNA reads TGTGCCAGCAGTCCCCAGCCCTCGCGACAGGCAACTAATGAAAAACTGTTTTTT. Protein product: CASSPQPSRQATNEKLFF.

This clone has a single count. The chain links TRBV27 to TRBJ2-2, with D uncertain. CDR3 length: 13 amino acids. V dropped 10 bases and J dropped 3 bases, with 12 bases sitting between them. Germline loops: CDR1 MNHEY, CDR2 SMNVEV (reference sequence). This CDR3 reads CATNSPYTGELFF. Here the CDR3 DNA reads TGTGCCACTAACTCGCCCTACACCGGGGAGCTGTTTTTT.

This chain uses TRBV6-1 with TRBJ2-2; D is possibly TRBD2 (6 bases). This CDR3 contains 14 residues. Trimming left V 11 bases short and J 2 bases short, with 15 bases between. In germline, CDR1 is MNHNS, CDR2 SASEGT. CDR3 amino acids: CAVPWGLNTGELFF. The DNA for the CDR3 is TGTGCCGTCCCGTGGGGACTTAACACCGGGGAGCTGTTTTTT.

The J gene is TRBJ2-1, the V gene TRBV5-1, with TRBD1 matching over 8 bases. This CDR3 has 15 amino acids. Germline CDR1 reads SGHRS; CDR2 reads YFSETQ. The V gene end was trimmed by 4 bases and the J gene end by 7 bases; junction bases not matched to a gene: 10. This CDR3 is CASSAWSQGVNEQFF. The CDR3 region has the DNA TGCGCCAGCAGCGCCTGGTCACAGGGGGTAAATGAGCAGTTCTTC. Supplemented by reference TRBV5-1 and TRBJ2-1, the full variable domain reads KAGVTQTPRYLIKTRGQQVTLSCSPISGHRSVSWYQQTPGQGLQFLFEYFSETQRNKGNFPGRFSGRQFSNSRSEMNVSTLELGDSALYLCASSAWSQGVNEQFFGPGTRLTVL.

V and J are TRBV5-4 and TRBJ2-4; TRBD2 agrees at 11 bases. Germline V CDR1 and CDR2: SGHNT, YYREEE (reference sequence). CDR3 length equals 14 residues. Germline trimming cut 4 bases from V and 5 bases from J; bases unmatched to any gene: 2. The CDR3 reads CASSELAGENIQYF. CDR3 in DNA: TGTGCCAGCAGCGAACTAGCGGGGGAAAACATTCAGTACTTC. Together with reference TRBV5-4 and TRBJ2-4, the CDR3 gives the full variable domain: ETGVTQSPTHLIKTRGQQVTLRCSSQSGHNTVSWYQQALGQGPQFIFQYYREEENGRGNFPPRFSGLQFPNYSSELNVNALELDDSALYLCASSELAGENIQYFGAGTRLSVL.

V and J are TRBV5-6 and TRBJ2-1; a possible D gene is TRBD1 (5 bases). Looked up from germline, CDR1 is SGHDT and CDR2 is YYEEEE. This CDR3 comprises 12 residues. Trimming took off 1 base at V and 8 bases at J, with 7 bases between the two ends. Here the CDR3 DNA reads TGTGCCAGCAGCTTGTGGGGCGATGAGCAGTTCTTC. Its translation is CASSLWGDEQFF.

The chain joins TRBV4-1 to TRBJ2-7; 10 nucleotides match TRBD1. The V gene's germline CDR1 is MGHRA and CDR2 YSYEKL. The CDR3 totals 16 residues. V trimming: 0 bases; J trimming: 2 bases; junction bases outside the gene matches: 4. The CDR3, as DNA: TGCGCCAGCAGCCAAGAAGCCGGGACAGGGGCCTACGAGCAGTACTTC. The encoded protein is CASSQEAGTGAYEQYF.

The chain has TRBV2 and TRBJ1-4; 8 positions match TRBD1. Unmatched junction bases numbered 3, after V lost 7 bases and J lost 8 bases. The CDR3 length is 12 residues. Germline V gives CDR1 SNHLY, CDR2 FYNNEI. CDR3 protein: CASNRGGEKLFF. The CDR3 nucleotides read TGTGCCAGCAACAGGGGGGGAGAAAAACTGTTTTTT.

In its sample, this clone was seen once. The rearrangement joins TRBV15 to TRBJ2-2; possible D gene TRBD1, 6 bases. The CDR3 extends over 16 amino acids. Trimming pared 5 bases from V and 0 bases from J, leaving 13 bases between. CDR1 is LNHNV and CDR2 is YYDKDF in the germline V gene (reference sequence). CDR3 region: CATSAGQRSNTGELFF. CDR3 nucleotides: TGTGCCACCAGCGCTGGACAGCGATCGAACACCGGGGAGCTGTTTTTT.

The chain recombines TRBV27 with TRBJ2-2; D not certain. The germline V gene has CDR1 MNHEY and CDR2 SMNVEV (reference sequence). Trimming took 10 bases from V and 1 from J, leaving 4 bases between them. The CDR3 runs to 11 residues. CDR3 DNA sequence: TGTGCCACGAGGAACACCGGGGAGCTGTTTTTT. It is translated as CATRNTGELFF.

Points on this clone: The sample holds other DNA sequences that translate to the same CDR3. The chain links TRBV18 to TRBJ2-7, with D uncertain. The germline V gene has CDR1 KGHSH and CDR2 LQKENI. Trimming removed 3 bases from V and 0 bases from J, with 9 bases in between. The CDR3 runs to 14 residues. Written as DNA, the CDR3 is TGTGCCAGCTCACCGACTCAAGACTCCTACGAGCAGTACTTC. Protein sequence: CASSPTQDSYEQYF.

This clone was observed once. The rearrangement links TRBV9 to TRBJ2-2, with a weak D call TRBD2 (5 bases). CDR1 is SGDLS and CDR2 is YYNGEE in the germline V gene. The CDR3 length is 14 residues. V lost 3 bases, J lost 5 bases, and 11 bases lay in between. The CDR3 coding sequence is TGTGCCAGCAGCGGACTACGCTTGACCGGGGAGCTGTTTTTT. It codes for CASSGLRLTGELFF.

The chain is built from TRBV5-1 and TRBJ2-5; 8 nucleotides match TRBD1. The CDR3 has 16 amino acids. The V and J ends lost 4 bases and 1 base, in that order; junction bases with no gene match: 9. Germline V CDR1 and CDR2: SGHRS, YFSETQ. The CDR3 reads CASSERPTGVQETQYF. CDR3 in DNA: TGCGCCAGCAGCGAGAGACCGACAGGGGTCCAAGAGACCCAGTACTTC.

CDR3 amino acids: CASRGNRDEQYF. The CDR3 region has the DNA TGTGCCAGCAGAGGAAACAGGGACGAGCAGTACTTC. This sequence joins TRBV6-6 and TRBJ2-7; D is perhaps TRBD1 (6 bases). The germline gives CDR1 MNHNY, CDR2 SVGAGI (reference sequence). This CDR3 is built from 12 residues. Deletions cut 6 bases from V and 5 bases from J, with 11 bases between.

The chain carries TRBV2 and TRBJ2-3; tentative D call: TRBD1 (5 bases). V lost 5 bases and J lost 0, with 9 bases in between. The CDR3 sequence is 14 residues long. Germline V gene sequence: CDR1 SNHLY, CDR2 FYNNEI. The CDR3: CASSLTASTDTQYF. The DNA for the CDR3 is TGTGCCAGCAGTTTGACAGCTAGCACAGATACGCAGTATTTT.

This clone was recorded only once. This chain connects TRBV2 to TRBJ1-5; 10 nucleotides line up with TRBD1. The CDR3 contains 15 residues. Per germline, CDR1 SNHLY and CDR2 FYNNEI. J was trimmed by 6 bases and V by 6 bases; bases with no gene match: 8. The CDR3 region has the DNA TGTGCCAGCAGCAGGGACAGGGGCGGAATTCAGCCCCAGCATTTT. Its protein is CASSRDRGGIQPQHF.